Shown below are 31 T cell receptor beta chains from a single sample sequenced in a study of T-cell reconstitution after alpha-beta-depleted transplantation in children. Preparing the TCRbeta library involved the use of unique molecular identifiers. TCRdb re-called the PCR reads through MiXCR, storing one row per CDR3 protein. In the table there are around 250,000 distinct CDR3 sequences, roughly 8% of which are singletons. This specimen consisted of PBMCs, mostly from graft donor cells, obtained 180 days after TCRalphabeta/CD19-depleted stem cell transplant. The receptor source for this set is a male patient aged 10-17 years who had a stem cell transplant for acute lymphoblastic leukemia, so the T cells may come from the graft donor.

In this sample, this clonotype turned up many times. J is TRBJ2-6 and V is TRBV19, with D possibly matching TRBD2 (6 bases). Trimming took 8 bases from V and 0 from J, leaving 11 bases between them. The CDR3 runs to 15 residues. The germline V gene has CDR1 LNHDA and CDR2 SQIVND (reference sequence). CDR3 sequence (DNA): TGTGCCAGTCATCGGGGGAGCTCTGGGGCCAACGTCCTGACTTTC. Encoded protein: CASHRGSSGANVLTF.

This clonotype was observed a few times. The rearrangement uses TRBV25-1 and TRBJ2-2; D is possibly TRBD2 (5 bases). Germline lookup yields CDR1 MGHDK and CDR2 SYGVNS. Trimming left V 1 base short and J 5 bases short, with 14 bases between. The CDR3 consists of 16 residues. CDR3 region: CASSEFGHTGTGELFF. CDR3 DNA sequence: TGTGCCAGCAGTGAATTCGGGCACACGGGAACCGGGGAGCTGTTTTTT.

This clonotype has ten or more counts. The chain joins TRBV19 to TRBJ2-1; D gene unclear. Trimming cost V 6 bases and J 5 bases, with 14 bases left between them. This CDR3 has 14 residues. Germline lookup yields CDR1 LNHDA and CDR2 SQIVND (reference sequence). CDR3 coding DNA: TGTGCCAGTAGGGGGATGTGGTCCAACAATGAGCAGTTCTTC. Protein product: CASRGMWSNNEQFF.

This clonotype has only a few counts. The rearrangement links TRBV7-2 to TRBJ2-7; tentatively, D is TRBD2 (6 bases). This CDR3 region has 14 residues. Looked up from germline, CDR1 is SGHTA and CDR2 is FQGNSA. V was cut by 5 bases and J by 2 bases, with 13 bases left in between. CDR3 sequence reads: CASSLVSGAYEQYF. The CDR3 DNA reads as TGTGCCAGCAGCCTCGTTTCGGGAGCCTACGAGCAGTACTTC.

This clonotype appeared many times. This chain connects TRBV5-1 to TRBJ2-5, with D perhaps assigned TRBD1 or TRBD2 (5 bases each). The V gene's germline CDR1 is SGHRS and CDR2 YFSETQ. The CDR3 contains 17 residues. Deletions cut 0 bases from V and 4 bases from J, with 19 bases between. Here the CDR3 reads CASSLATYGALGETQYF. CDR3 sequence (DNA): TGCGCCAGCAGCTTGGCCACGTACGGGGCGCTGGGAGAGACCCAGTACTTC. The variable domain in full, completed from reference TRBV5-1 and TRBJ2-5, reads KAGVTQTPRYLIKTRGQQVTLSCSPISGHRSVSWYQQTPGQGLQFLFEYFSETQRNKGNFPGRFSGRQFSNSRSEMNVSTLELGDSALYLCASSLATYGALGETQYFGPGTRLLVL.

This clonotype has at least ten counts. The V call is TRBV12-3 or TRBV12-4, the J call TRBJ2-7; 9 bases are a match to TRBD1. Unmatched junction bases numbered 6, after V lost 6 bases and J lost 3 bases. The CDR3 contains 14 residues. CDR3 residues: CASSPLDRGYEQYF. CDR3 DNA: TGTGCCAGCAGCCCTTTGGACAGGGGCTACGAGCAGTACTTC.

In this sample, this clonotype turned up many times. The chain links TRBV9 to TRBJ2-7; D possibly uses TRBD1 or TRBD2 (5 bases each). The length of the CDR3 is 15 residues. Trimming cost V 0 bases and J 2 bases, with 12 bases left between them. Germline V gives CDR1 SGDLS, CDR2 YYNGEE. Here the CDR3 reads CASSVEGTLTYEQYF. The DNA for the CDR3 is TGTGCCAGCAGCGTAGAGGGGACGTTGACCTACGAGCAGTACTTC.

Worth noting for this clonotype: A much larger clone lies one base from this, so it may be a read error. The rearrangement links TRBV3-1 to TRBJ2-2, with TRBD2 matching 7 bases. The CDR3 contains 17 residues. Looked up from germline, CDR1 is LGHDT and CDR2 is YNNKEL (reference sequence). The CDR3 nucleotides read TGTGCCAGCTGCCAGGAACTAGCGCTTTCGAACACCGGGGAGCTGTTTTTT. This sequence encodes CASCQELALSNTGELFF. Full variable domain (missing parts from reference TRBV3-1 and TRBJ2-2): DTAVSQTPKYLVTQMGNDKSIKCEQNLGHDTMYWYKQDSKKFLKIMFSYNNKELIINETVPNRFSPKSPDKAHLNLHINSLELGDSAVYFCASCQELALSNTGELFFGEGSRLTVL.

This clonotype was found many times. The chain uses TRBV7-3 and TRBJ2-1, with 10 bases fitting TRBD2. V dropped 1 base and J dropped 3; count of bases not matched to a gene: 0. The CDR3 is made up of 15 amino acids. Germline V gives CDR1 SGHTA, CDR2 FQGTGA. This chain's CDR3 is CASSLRLAGYNEQFF. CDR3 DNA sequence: TGTGCCAGCAGCTTAAGACTAGCGGGCTACAATGAGCAGTTCTTC.

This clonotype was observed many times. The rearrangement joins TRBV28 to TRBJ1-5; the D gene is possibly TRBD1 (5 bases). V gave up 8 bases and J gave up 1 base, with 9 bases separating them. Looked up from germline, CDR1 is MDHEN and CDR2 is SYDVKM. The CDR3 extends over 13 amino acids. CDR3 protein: CASGRASNQPQHF. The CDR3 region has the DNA TGTGCCAGCGGCAGGGCAAGCAATCAGCCCCAGCATTTT.

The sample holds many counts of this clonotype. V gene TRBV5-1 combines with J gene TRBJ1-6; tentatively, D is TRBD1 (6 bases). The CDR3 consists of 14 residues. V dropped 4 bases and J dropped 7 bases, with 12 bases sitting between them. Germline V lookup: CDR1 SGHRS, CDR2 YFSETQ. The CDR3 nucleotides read TGCGCCAGCAGCCCGGGGGGCCCAAATTCACCCCTCCACTTT. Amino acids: CASSPGGPNSPLHF. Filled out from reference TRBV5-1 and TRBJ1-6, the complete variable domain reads KAGVTQTPRYLIKTRGQQVTLSCSPISGHRSVSWYQQTPGQGLQFLFEYFSETQRNKGNFPGRFSGRQFSNSRSEMNVSTLELGDSALYLCASSPGGPNSPLHFGNGTRLTVT.

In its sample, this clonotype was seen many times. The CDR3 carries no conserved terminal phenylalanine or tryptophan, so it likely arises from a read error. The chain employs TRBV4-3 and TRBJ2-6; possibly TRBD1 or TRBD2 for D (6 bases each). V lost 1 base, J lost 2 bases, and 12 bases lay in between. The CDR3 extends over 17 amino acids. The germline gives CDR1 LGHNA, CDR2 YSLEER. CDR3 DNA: TGCGCCAGCAGCCAAGTTGGGCGGGACACTGGGGCCAACGTCCTGACTTTG. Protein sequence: CASSQVGRDTGANVLTL.

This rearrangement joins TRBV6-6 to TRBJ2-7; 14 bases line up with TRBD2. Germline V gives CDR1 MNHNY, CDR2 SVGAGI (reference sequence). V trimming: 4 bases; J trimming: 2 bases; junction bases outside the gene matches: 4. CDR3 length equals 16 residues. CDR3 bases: TGTGCCAGCAGTTCTAGACTAGCGGGAGGGCCCTACGAGCAGTACTTC. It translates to CASSSRLAGGPYEQYF.

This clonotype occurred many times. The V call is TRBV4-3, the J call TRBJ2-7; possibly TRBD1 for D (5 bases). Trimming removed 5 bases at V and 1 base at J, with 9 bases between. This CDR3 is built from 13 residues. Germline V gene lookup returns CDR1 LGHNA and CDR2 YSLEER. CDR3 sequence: CASSRQRSYEQYF. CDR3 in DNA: TGCGCCAGCAGCAGACAGCGTTCCTACGAGCAGTACTTC.

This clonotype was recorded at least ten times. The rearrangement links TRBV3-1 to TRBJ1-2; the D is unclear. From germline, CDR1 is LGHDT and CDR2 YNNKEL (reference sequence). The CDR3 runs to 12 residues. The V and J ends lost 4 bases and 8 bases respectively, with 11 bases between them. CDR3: CASSLRDGGYTF. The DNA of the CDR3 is TGTGCCAGCAGCCTACGAGATGGCGGCTACACCTTC. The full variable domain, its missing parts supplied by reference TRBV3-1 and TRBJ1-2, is DTAVSQTPKYLVTQMGNDKSIKCEQNLGHDTMYWYKQDSKKFLKIMFSYNNKELIINETVPNRFSPKSPDKAHLNLHINSLELGDSAVYFCASSLRDGGYTFGSGTRLTVV.

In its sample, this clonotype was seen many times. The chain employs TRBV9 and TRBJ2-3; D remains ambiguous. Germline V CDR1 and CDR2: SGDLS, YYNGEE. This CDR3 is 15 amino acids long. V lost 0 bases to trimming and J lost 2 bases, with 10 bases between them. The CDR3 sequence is CASSVEPGYTDTQYF. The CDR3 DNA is TGTGCCAGCAGCGTAGAACCTGGGTACACAGATACGCAGTATTTT.

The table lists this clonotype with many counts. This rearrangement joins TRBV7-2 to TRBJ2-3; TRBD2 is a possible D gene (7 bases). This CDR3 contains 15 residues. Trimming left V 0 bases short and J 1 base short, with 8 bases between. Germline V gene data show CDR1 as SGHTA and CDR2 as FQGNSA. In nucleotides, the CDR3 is TGTGCCAGCAGCTTAGCGGGGGGGCGCACAGATACGCAGTATTTT. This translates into CASSLAGGRTDTQYF.

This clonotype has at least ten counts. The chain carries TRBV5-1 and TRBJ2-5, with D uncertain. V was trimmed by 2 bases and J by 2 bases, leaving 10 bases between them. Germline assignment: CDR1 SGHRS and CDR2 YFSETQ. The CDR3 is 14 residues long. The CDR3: CASSFWTEQETQYF. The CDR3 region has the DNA TGCGCCAGCAGCTTCTGGACCGAACAAGAGACCCAGTACTTC.

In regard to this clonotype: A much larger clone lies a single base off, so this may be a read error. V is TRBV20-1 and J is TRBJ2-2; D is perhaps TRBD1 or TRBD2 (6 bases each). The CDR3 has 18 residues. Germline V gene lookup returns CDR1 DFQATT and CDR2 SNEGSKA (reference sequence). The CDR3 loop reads CCARGALTGKGNTGELFF. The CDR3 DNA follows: TGCTGTGCTAGGGGGGCCCTTACAGGGAAGGGGAACACCGGGGAGCTGTTTTTT.

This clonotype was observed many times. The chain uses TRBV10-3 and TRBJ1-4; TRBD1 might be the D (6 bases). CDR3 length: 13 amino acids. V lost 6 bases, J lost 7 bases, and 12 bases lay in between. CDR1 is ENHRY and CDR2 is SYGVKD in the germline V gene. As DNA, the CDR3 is TGTGCCATCAGAGAGGGGGTTGGTGAAAAACTGTTTTTT. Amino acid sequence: CAIREGVGEKLFF.

Here the CDR3 DNA reads TGTGCCAGCAGCCTTAACAGGGGGCGGAACGAAAAACTGTTTTTT. Amino acid sequence: CASSLNRGRNEKLFF. The chain carries TRBV14 and TRBJ1-4, with TRBD1 matching over 9 bases. Per germline, CDR1 SGHDN and CDR2 FVKESK. CDR3 length: 15 amino acids. The trim removed 4 bases at V and 8 bases at J, leaving 8 bases unmatched.

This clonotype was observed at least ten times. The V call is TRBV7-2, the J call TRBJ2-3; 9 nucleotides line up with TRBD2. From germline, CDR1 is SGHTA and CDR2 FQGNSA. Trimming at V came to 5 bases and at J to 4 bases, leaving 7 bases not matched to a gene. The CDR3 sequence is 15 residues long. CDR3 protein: CASSAQRGVADTQYF. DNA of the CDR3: TGTGCCAGCAGCGCCCAGCGGGGGGTCGCAGATACGCAGTATTTT. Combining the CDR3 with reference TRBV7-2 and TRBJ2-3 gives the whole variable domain GAGVSQSPSNKVTEKGKDVELRCDPISGHTALYWYRQSLGQGLEFLIYFQGNSAPDKSGLPSDRFSAERTGGSVSTLTIQRTQQEDSAVYLCASSAQRGVADTQYFGPGTRLTVL.

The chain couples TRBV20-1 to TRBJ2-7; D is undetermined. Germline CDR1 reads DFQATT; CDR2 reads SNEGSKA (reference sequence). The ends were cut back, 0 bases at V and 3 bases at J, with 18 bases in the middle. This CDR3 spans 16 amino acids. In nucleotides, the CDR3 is TGCAGTGCTAGAGATCGGTGGACGGAAACCTTCTACGAGCAGTACTTC. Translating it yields CSARDRWTETFYEQYF.

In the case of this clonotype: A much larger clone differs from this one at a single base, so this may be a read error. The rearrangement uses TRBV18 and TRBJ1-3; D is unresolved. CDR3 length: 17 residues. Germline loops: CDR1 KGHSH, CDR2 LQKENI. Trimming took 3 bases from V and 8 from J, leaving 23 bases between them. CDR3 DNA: TGTGCCAGCTCACCTTTGTCCCCAGTGTCTCCTGCGGACACCATATATTTT. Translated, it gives CASSPLSPVSPADTIYF.

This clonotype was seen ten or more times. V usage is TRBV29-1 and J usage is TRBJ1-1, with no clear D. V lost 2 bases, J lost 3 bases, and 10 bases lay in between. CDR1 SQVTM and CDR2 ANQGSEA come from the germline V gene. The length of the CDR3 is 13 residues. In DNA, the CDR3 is TGCAGCGTTGAACGGGAGTCGGACACTGAAGCTTTCTTT. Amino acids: CSVERESDTEAFF.

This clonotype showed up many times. Written as DNA, the CDR3 is TGTGCCAGCAGTGAATCCAAACCCACAGATACGCAGTATTTT. Its protein is CASSESKPTDTQYF. The J gene is TRBJ2-3, the V gene TRBV25-1; D unclear. The CDR3 runs 14 residues. Trimming left V 1 base short and J 2 bases short, with 7 bases between. Germline assignment: CDR1 MGHDK and CDR2 SYGVNS.

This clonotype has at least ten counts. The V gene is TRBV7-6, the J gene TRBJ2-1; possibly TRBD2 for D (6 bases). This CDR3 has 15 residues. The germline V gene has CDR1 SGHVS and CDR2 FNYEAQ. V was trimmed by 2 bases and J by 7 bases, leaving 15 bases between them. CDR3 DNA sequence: TGTGCCAGCAGCTTAAGACTAGTATCGGGGAATGAGCAGTTCTTC. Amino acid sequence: CASSLRLVSGNEQFF.

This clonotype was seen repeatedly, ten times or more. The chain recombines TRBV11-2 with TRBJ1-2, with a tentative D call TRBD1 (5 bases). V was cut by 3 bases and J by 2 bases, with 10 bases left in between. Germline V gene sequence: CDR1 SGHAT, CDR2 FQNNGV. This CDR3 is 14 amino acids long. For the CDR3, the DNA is TGTGCCAGCAGCTTCTCGGCAGGGAACTATGGCTACACCTTC. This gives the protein CASSFSAGNYGYTF. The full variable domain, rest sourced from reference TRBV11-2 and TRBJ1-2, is EAGVAQSPRYKIIEKRQSVAFWCNPISGHATLYWYQQILGQGPKLLIQFQNNGVVDDSQLPKDRFSAERLKGVDSTLKIQPAKLEDSAVYLCASSFSAGNYGYTFGSGTRLTVV.

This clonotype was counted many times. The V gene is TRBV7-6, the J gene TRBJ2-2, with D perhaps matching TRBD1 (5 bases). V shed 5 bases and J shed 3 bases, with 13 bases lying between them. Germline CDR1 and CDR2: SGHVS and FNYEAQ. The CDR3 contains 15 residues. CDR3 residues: CASSQGSSHTGELFF. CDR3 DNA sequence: TGTGCCAGCAGCCAGGGCAGTAGCCACACCGGGGAGCTGTTTTTT.

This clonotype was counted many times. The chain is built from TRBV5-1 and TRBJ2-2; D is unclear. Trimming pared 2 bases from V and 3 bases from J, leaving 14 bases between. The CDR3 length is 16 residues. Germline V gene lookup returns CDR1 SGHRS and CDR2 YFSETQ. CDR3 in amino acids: CASSFDGGDYTGELFF. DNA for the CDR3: TGCGCCAGCAGCTTCGACGGTGGGGATTACACCGGGGAGCTGTTTTTT. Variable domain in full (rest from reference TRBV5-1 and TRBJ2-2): KAGVTQTPRYLIKTRGQQVTLSCSPISGHRSVSWYQQTPGQGLQFLFEYFSETQRNKGNFPGRFSGRQFSNSRSEMNVSTLELGDSALYLCASSFDGGDYTGELFFGEGSRLTVL.

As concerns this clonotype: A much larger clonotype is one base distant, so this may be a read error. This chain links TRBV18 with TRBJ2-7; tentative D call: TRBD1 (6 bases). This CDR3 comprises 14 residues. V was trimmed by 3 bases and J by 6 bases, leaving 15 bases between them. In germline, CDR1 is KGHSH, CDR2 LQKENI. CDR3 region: CASSPPGDTAEQYF. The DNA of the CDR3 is TGTGCCAGCTCACCTCCAGGGGATACGGCCGAGCAGTACTTC.